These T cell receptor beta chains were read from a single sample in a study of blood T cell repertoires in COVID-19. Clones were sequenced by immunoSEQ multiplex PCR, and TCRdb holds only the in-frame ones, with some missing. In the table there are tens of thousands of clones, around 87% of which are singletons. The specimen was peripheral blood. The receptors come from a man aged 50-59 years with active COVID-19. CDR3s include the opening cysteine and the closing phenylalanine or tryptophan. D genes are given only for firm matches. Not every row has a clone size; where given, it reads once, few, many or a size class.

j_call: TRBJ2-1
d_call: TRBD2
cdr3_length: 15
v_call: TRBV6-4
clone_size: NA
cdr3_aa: CASSVGAGGHNEQFF
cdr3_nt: TGTGCCAGCAGTGTTGGAGCGGGAGGTCACAATGAGCAGTTCTTC

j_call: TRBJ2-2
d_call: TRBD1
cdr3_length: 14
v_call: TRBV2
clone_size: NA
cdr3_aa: CASEGTVNTGELFF
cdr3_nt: TGTGCCAGCGAGGGGACAGTGAACACCGGGGAGCTGTTTTTT

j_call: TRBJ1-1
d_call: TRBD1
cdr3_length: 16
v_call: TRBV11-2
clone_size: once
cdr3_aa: CASSPEQGAMNTEAFF
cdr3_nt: TGTGCCAGCAGCCCGGAGCAGGGGGCTATGAACACTGAAGCTTTCTTT

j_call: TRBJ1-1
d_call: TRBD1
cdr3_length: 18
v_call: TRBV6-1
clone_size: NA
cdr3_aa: CASSGRQGARTVNTEAFF
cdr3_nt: TGTGCCAGCAGTGGAAGACAGGGGGCAAGGACAGTGAACACTGAAGCTTTCTTT

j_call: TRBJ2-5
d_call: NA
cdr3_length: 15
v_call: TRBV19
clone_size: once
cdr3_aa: CASSITGTYQETQYF
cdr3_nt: TGTGCCAGTAGTATAACCGGGACATATCAAGAGACCCAGTACTTC

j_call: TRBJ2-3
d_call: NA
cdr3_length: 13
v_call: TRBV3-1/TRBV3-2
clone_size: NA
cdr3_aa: CASSQAVTDTQYF
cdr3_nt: TGTGCCAGCAGCCAAGCCGTCACAGATACGCAGTATTTT

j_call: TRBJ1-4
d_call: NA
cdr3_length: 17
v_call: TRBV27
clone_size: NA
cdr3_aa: CASSLTSGDVSNEKLFF
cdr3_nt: TGTGCCAGCAGTTTAACCTCAGGGGACGTGAGCAACGAAAAACTGTTTTTT

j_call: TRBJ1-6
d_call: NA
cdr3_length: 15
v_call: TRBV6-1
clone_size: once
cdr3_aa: CASSELGSWGSPLHF
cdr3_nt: TGTGCCAGCAGTGAATTGGGGAGTTGGGGTTCACCCCTCCACTTT

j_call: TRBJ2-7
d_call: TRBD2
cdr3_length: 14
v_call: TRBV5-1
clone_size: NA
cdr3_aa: CASSPTSGTYEQYF
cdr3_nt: TGCGCCAGCAGTCCGACTAGCGGGACCTACGAGCAGTACTTC

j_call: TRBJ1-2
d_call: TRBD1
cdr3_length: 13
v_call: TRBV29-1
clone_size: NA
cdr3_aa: CSVSRGPADGYTF
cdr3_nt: TGCAGCGTTAGCAGGGGGCCGGCTGATGGCTACACCTTC

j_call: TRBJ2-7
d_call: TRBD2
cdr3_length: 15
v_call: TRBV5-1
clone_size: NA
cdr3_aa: CASSLGQRGSYEQYF
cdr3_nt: TGCGCCAGCAGCTTGGGACAGCGGGGCTCCTACGAGCAGTACTTC

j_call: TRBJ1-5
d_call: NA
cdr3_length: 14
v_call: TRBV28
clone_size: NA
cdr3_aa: CASSLTGYGQPQHF
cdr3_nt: TGTGCCAGCAGTCTAACGGGGTACGGTCAGCCCCAGCATTTT

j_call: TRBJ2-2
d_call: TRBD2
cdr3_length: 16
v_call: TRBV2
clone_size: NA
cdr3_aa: CASRPTSGRAGGELFF
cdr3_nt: TGTGCCAGCAGGCCGACTAGCGGGAGGGCCGGCGGGGAGCTGTTTTTT

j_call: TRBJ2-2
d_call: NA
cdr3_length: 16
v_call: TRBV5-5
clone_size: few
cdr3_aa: CASSLAPTANTGELFF
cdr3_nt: TGTGCCAGCAGCTTGGCCCCGACAGCGAACACCGGGGAGCTGTTTTTT

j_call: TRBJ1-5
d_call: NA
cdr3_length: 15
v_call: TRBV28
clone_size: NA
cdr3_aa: CASSLGGSSNQPQHF
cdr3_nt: TGTGCCAGCAGTTTAGGGGGGAGTAGCAATCAGCCCCAGCATTTT

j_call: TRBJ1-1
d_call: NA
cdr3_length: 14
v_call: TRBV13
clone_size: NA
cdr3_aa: CASSPPWNRAEAFF
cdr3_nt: TGTGCCAGCAGCCCACCCTGGAACAGGGCTGAAGCTTTCTTT

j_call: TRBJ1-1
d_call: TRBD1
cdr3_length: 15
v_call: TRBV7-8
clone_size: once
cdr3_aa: CASSKGGELNTEAFF
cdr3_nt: TGTGCCAGCAGCAAAGGGGGCGAACTAAACACTGAAGCTTTCTTT

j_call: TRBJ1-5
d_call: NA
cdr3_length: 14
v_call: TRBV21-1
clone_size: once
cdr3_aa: CASSKEEGGAPQHF
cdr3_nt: TGTGCCAGCAGCAAAGAGGAAGGAGGGGCTCCCCAGCATTTT

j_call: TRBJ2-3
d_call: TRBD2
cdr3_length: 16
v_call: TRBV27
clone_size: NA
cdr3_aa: CASSPYGAGGPDTQYF
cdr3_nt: TGTGCCAGCAGTCCCTACGGAGCGGGGGGGCCAGATACGCAGTATTTT

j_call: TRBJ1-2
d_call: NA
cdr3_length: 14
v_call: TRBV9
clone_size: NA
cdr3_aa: CASSAGGEGSGYTF
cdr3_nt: TGTGCCAGCAGCGCAGGCGGGGAGGGATCTGGCTACACCTTC

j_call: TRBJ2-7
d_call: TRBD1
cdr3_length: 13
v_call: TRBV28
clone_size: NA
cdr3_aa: CASRWTGVHEQYF
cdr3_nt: TGTGCCAGCAGATGGACAGGGGTCCACGAGCAGTACTTC

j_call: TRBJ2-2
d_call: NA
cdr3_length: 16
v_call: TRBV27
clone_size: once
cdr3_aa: CASKFSGLGNTGELFF
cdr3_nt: TGTGCCAGCAAATTTTCGGGACTCGGTAACACCGGGGAGCTGTTTTTT